This is a list of T cell receptor beta chains from one sample in a study of long-term antiretroviral therapy in people with HIV. The data were produced by immunoSEQ multiplex PCR, yet TCRdb's version contains in-frame clones alone and is incomplete. This table has more than 25,000 clones, around 97% appearing once. This specimen was unsorted PBMCs, taken 7.6 years after starting antiretroviral therapy. These receptors were obtained from a young man with HIV. CDR3s leave out the opening cysteine and the closing phenylalanine or tryptophan.

cdr3_length j_call v_call cdr3_aa
11 TRBJ2-7 TRBV6-6 ASRRTETYEQY
12 TRBJ1-1 TRBV6-4 ASRDHSMNTEAF
11 TRBJ2-2 TRBV7-7 ASRAANTGELF
10 TRBJ1-1 TRBV18 ASSEAVTEAF
10 TRBJ2-7 TRBV29-1 SVGGGGYEQY
14 TRBJ2-1 TRBV5-6 ASSLAGVLKYNEQF
13 TRBJ2-3 TRBV10-3 AISQQLRGTDTQY
12 TRBJ1-5 TRBV29-1 SVLRDSRNQPQH
14 TRBJ2-3 TRBV7-8 ASSQPGIVQTDTQY
11 TRBJ2-3 TRBV29-1 SAKGQLTDTQY
11 TRBJ1-1 TRBV30 AWSVQGATEAF
12 TRBJ2-3 TRBV10-3 AIRGGGATDTQY
12 TRBJ2-5 TRBV4-2 ASSQVLAGKTQY
13 TRBJ1-1 TRBV9 ASSVQSSGLRGAF
9 TRBJ2-4 TRBV6-1 ASRNTDIQY
8 TRBJ2-1 TRBV21-1 ASSPRDKF
14 TRBJ1-6 TRBV6-6 ASNNNPGTGSSPLH
10 TRBJ2-7 TRBV19 ASSIEGEEQY
14 TRBJ2-1 TRBV4-1 ASSQEPGGFYNEQF
9 TRBJ1-2 TRBV28 ASSSLGGYT
8 TRBJ2-7 TRBV6-1 ASSESGQY
12 TRBJ1-4 TRBV2 ASSWGYGGEKLF
13 TRBJ2-2 TRBV11-3 ASSPRERGAGELF
12 TRBJ2-7 TRBV6-5 ASSYSQGTYEQY
11 TRBJ1-1 TRBV18 ASSPQGNTEAF
12 TRBJ1-4 TRBV25-1 ASSRDLEEEKLF
13 TRBJ2-7 TRBV5-5 ASSLASDSVYEQY
14 TRBJ2-1 TRBV7-3 ASSLSSSGGEEEQF
10 TRBJ2-1 TRBV27 ASSFVGGEQF
13 TRBJ1-6 TRBV19 ASSIQGANNSPLH
9 TRBJ1-2 TRBV5-6 ASSLGSGYT
11 TRBJ1-1 TRBV27 ASSLGGNTEAF
11 TRBJ2-1 TRBV7-9 ASSLVIGRYQF
13 TRBJ2-2 TRBV7-8 ASSSRQALSGELF
13 TRBJ2-2 TRBV5-4 ASSFSGSSAGELF